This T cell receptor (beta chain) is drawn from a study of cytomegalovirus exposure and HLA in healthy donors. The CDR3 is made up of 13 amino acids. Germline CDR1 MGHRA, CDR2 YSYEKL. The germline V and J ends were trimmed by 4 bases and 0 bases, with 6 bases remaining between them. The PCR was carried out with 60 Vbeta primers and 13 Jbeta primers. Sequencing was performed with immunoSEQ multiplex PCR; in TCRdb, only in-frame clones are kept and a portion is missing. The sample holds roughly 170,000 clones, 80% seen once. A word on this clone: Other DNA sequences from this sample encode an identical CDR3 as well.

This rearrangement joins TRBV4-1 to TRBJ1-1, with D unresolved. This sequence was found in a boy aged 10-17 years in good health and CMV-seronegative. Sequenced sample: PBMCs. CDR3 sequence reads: CASSLSLNTEAFF. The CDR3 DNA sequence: TGCGCCAGCAGCCTGTCTTTGAACACTGAAGCTTTCTTT.